This T cell receptor (beta chain) was observed in a study of identical twins. The CDR3 length is 13 residues. TCRdb independently ran MiXCR on the 5' RACE reads; one entry per CDR3 protein. The sample lists 230,000 or so distinct CDR3 sequences, approximately 8.3% occurring once. The same sample was also studied in work on yellow fever vaccine responses in identical twins.

The chain has TRBV21-1 and TRBJ2-2. TRBV21-1 is described as a pseudogene. Specimen: CD8+ T cells sorted from blood. The sequence came from a woman between 18 and 30 years old in good health. The CDR3 DNA reads as TGTGCCAGCAGCAAAGTTAAGACCGGGGAGCTGTTTTTT. Residues: CASSKVKTGELFF.